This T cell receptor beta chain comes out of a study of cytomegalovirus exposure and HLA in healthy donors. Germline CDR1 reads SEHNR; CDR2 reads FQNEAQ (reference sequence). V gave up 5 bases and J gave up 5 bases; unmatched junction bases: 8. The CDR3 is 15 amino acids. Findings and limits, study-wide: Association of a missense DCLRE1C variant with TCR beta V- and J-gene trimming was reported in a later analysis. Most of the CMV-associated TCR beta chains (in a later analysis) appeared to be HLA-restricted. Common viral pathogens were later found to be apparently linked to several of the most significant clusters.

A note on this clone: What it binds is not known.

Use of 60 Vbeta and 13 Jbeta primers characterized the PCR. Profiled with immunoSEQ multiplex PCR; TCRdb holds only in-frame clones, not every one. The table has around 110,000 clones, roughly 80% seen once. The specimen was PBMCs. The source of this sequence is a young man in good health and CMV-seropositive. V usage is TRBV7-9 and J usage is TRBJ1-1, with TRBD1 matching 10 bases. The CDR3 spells CASSADRGRTTEAFF. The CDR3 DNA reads TGTGCCAGCAGCGCCGACAGGGGGCGCACGACTGAAGCTTTCTTT.